This T cell receptor (beta chain) was profiled in a study of cytomegalovirus exposure and HLA in healthy donors (dated by TCRdb to 2017 to 2019). Concerning the study at large: An earlier analysis of a few hundred of the donors reported 276 Gb of sequence data and 117 million unique TCR beta sequences obtained from around 170 million T cells. A separate validation cohort of roughly 120 different subjects was used in addition to the 666-subject first cohort. Among 398 genotyped donors of the cohort, an average of around 240,000 unique TCR beta nucleotide sequences were sequenced per donor, roughly 20% of them non-productive. In the later analysis, no new phenotypic data were used to find candidate immune exposures; instead, reliance was placed on TCR beta sequences and their occurrence across donors. In a later analysis, previously published TCR beta repertoires from several hundred donors were re-analyzed and high-resolution HLA genotyping was added so that TCR occurrence patterns could be studied. Class I and class II HLA loci were covered by the typing at four-digit resolution. All discovery cohort repertoires had been generated using a single sequencing platform. Four or five DR-DQ haplotypes were handled as single units for association and clustering, since linkage in the cohort was strong. Of the approximately 400 genotyped donors, 65% to 90% fell in the genetic ancestry cluster associated with self-reported Caucasian donors. The study was designed to test whether signatures of past pathogen exposure could be identified by cataloging public T cell receptors. The study combined high-throughput TCR immunosequencing, statistical association of individual TCRs with disease status, and machine learning to predict cytomegalovirus infection status. A later genetic analysis used genome-wide SNP genotypes for about 65% of the roughly 700 donors, treating that subset as a discovery cohort. The number of typed donors differed by locus: about 629-640 for A, B, C, DRB1 and DQB1; 500 to 550 for DQA1; fewer than 610 for DPA1; and some 470 for DPB1. The study used immunosequencing to profile the T cell repertoires of under 700 subjects and linked those repertoires to cytomegalovirus serostatus. Donor age, sex, ethnicity and CMV serostatus were compiled alongside the repertoire data. An early release that covered some 640 HLA-typed donors contained approximately 300 gigabases of sequencing data and 65 million to 100 million unique TCR sequences. An earlier analysis of approximately 640 of the donors applied high-throughput TCR beta sequencing to assess whether each TCR beta V gene segment acted as functional or pseudogenic. Points the paper makes about the study in general: In a later analysis, TCR association rates were found to vary across HLA loci, with the most associated TCRs seen for DRB1 alleles and the fewest for HLA-C alleles. Correlated functional status among segregating V segments might reflect linkage disequilibrium, but an unknown experimental factor could not be ruled out. In vitro tests confirmed that three of the cytomegalovirus-associated TCR beta chains recognize cytomegalovirus antigens. A further reported finding was that TCR beta sequences accurately predicted the HLA-A and HLA-B alleles for most subjects in the first cohort. In a later analysis, several top co-occurrence clusters were reported to appear linked to parvovirus B19, influenza, CMV and Epstein-Barr virus. According to the authors, the approach could potentially be generalized to other disease states and immunological phenotypes. The only immune exposure information available for the cohort was CMV serostatus. This cohort had only TCR beta chains sequenced, and the lack of alpha or paired-chain data limited which features could be detected. Most CMV-associated TCR beta chains appeared to be HLA-restricted in a later analysis, and the HLA associations seemed to be driven largely by CMV exposure. Specific HLA alleles were associated with about 17,000 TCR beta sequences at a false discovery rate of 0.05 in a later analysis. While some public TCRs were present in many individuals, most TCR sequences turned up only very rarely across donors. Because some donors lacked HLA typing at each locus, the association tests relied only on the typed subset. The 87-base-pair reads could not distinguish some IMGT-functional V segments, including TRBV6-2 and TRBV6-3, so those segments were excluded. Assigning TCR associations to individual alleles was difficult when HLA alleles, especially DR and DQ, strongly co-occurred. Broadly in line with IMGT annotations, most TCR beta V segments showed up in productive rearrangements about 87% or about 30% of the time in an earlier analysis of roughly 590 of the donors. Compared with equally common non-associated chains, HLA-associated TCR beta chains in a later analysis were more clonally expanded and had lower generation probabilities. In the study, some 180 TCR beta chains were listed as associated with cytomegalovirus. Presence/absence analyses assumed roughly uniform sequencing depth across donors, an assumption that may not hold. Compared with the roughly 700-donor mean, donors in an Asian-associated ancestry cluster had fewer N-insertions in productive TCRs, according to a later genetic analysis. The classifier was reported to diagnose cytomegalovirus status with high specificity and sensitivity in both the original cohort and the validation cohort. An association between a missense DCLRE1C variant and V-gene and J-gene trimming of TCR beta chains was found in a later genetic analysis and replicated in an independent cohort. The sequencing pipeline was judged likely to have produced a cluster of highly shared sequence variants as a technical artifact. The earlier analysis of fewer than 750 of the donors excluded roughly 17 rarely observed V segments, including chromosome 9 orphons, because counts were too low.

Libraries came from the immunoSEQ multiplex PCR assay. For the multiplex PCR, a mixture combining 60 forward primers for TCR Vbeta segments and 13 reverse primers for TCR Jbeta segments was used. The CDR3 region of rearranged TCR beta genes was amplified from genomic DNA by a multiplex PCR assay. The amplified TCR beta libraries were sequenced on the Illumina HiSeq System as 87-base-pair reads. The paper's processing steps were these. Across the 670 or so repertoires, a later analysis counted tens of millions of unique TCR beta chains, approximately 10 million of which were shared by at least two donors. To remove PCR and sequencing errors, raw reads were error-corrected and collapsed into unique sequences using a nearest-neighbor algorithm that merged closely related sequences. V, D and J gene segments were assigned by aligning CDR3 sequences to IMGT reference sequences. Each retained sequence needed at least a six-nucleotide match to both a V gene segment and a J gene segment. Rearrangements were called productive when the CDR3 lacked stop codons and stayed in frame with V and J; all others were non-productive. Following IMGT convention, CDR3 was defined as the stretch from the second conserved V-encoded cysteine up to the conserved J-encoded phenylalanine. The earlier analysis of about 610 of the donors excluded any sequence lacking an unambiguous match to a single V gene segment. In an earlier analysis of about 590 of the donors, a V segment was called functional when productive rearrangements were above 56.7%, and segregating when the standard deviation between donors exceeded 5%. A statistical classification framework was developed to diagnose cytomegalovirus status using the catalog of TCR beta chain sequences. V and J gene assignment, in a later analysis, came from comparing TCR nucleotide sequences with IMGT/GENE-DB human TR gene sequences. The TCRdist pipeline was used in a later analysis to assign CDR3 sequences and most-parsimonious VDJ recombination scenarios. In a later analysis, every TCR beta chain was defined by the combination of its CDR3 amino acid sequence and its V-gene family, and reads without a unique V-gene family were dropped. A later analysis removed several hundred highly shared, low-generation-probability nucleotide sequences to deal with suspected cross-contamination and a sequencing artifact. In a later analysis, a clonal expansion index for each public chain was calculated from normalized within-repertoire ranks of inferred template counts. In a later analysis, generation probabilities were computed using a VDJ recombination model fitted to out-of-frame rearrangements, and the results were checked against IGoR. In a later analysis, hypergeometric tests were used to score TCR-TCR, TCR-HLA and TCR-CMV co-occurrence, with a repertoire-size bias correction applied to TCR pairs. To estimate false discovery rates, a later analysis permuted the HLA or CMV assignments 20 times. In a later analysis, co-occurring TCRs were grouped with DBSCAN, and TCRdist sequence similarity was added when clustering was performed within HLA-allele-positive subsets. Co-occurrence clustering excluded repertoires with fewer than 30,000 or more than 120,000 public chains, plus five with anomalous nucleotide sharing. As stored in TCRdb, this immuneACCESS dataset retains in-frame rearrangements with V and J assigned. A fraction of the clones does not appear; measured against another copy, unresolved V genes explain less than half of the discrepancy, and the remainder lacks a known reason. The DNA gave D and trimming, while V, J and clone size come from that table. The table for this sample lists around 140,000 clones; over 60% of them were counted only once. The ten largest account for 1.5% to 2% of the sample.

The cohort consisted of hundreds of healthy bone marrow donors. At the time of sampling, all cohort members were nominally healthy, though unrecorded immune exposures were likely present. The donor was CMV seronegative and was included in the group of a few hundred seronegative cohort members. A peripheral blood sample was provided by each donor, and peripheral blood mononuclear cells were used for TCR beta sequencing. Genomic DNA was extracted from the blood cell samples with the Qiagen DNeasy Blood Extraction Kit. Turning to this clone: Its antigen target is currently unknown. Within one base of it there is no much larger clone, and no base qualities were kept.

The CDR3 goes from the cysteine to the phenylalanine over 16 residues. Only the CDR3 portion is preserved as DNA: 48 bases, with reading frame beginning at the first base. Compared with germline, V lacks 5 bases and J lacks 3 bases; bases without a gene match: 8. For CDR1 and CDR2, the germline V gene lists SGHTA and FQGTGA. Sequenced sample: PBMCs. The sequence derives from a woman between 18 and 30 years old in good health and CMV-seronegative. The receptor chain draws on TRBV7-3 and TRBJ2-3; TRBD2 aligns with 10 central bases. In nucleotides, the sequence is TGTGCCAGCAGCGCACGAGCGGGGGGGCCGACAGATACGCAGTATTTT. Its coded protein is CASSARAGGPTDTQYF.